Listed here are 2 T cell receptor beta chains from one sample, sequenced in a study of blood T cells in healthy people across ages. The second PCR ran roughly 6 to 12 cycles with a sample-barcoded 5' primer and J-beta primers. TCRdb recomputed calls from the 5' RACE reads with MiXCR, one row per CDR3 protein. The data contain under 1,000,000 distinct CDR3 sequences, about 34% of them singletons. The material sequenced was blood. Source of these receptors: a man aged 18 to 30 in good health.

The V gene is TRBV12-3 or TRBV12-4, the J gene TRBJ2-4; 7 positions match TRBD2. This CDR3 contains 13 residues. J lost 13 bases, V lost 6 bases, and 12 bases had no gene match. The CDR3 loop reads CASRSGVYNKQYF. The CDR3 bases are TGTGCCAGCAGAAGCGGGGTGTACAATAAGCAGTACTTC.

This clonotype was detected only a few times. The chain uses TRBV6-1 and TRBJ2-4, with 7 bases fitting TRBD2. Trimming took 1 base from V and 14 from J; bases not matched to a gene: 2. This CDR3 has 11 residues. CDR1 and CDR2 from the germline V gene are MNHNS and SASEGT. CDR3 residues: CASSEVAGEYF. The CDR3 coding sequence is TGTGCCAGCAGTGAAGTTGCGGGGGAGTACTTC.